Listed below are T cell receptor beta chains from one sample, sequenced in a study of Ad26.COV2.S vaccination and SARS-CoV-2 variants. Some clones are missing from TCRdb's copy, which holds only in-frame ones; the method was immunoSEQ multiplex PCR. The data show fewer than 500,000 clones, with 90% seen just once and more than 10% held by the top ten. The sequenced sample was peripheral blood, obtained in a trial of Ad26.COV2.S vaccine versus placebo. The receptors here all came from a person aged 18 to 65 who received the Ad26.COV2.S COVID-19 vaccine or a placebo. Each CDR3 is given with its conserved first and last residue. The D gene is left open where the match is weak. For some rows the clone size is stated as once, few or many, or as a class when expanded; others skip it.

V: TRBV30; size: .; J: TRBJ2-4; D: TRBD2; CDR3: CAWSSYSGSGRGNIQYF; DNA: TGTGCCTGGAGTTCGTATAGCGGGAGCGGTCGGGGAAACATTCAGTACTTC
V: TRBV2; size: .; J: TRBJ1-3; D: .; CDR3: CASSPQPASGNTIYF; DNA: TGTGCCAGCAGCCCTCAGCCAGCCTCTGGAAACACCATATATTTT
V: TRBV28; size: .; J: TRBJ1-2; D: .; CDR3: CASRTTGGYGYTF; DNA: TGTGCCAGCCGTACGACGGGAGGCTATGGCTACACCTTC
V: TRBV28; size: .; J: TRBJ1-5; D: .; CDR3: CASSSRGDLYSNQPQHF; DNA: TGTGCCAGCAGTTCCCGAGGGGACCTCTATAGCAATCAGCCCCAGCATTTT
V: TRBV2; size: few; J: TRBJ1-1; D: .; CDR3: CASKSPNGRDTEAFF; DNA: TGTGCCAGCAAATCCCCCAACGGGCGCGACACTGAAGCTTTCTTT
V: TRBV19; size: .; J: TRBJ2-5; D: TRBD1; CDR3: CASSGQGGQETQYF; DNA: TGTGCCAGTAGTGGACAGGGGGGCCAAGAGACCCAGTACTTC
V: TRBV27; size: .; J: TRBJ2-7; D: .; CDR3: CASSLDFPNEQYF; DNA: TGTGCCAGCAGTCTCGATTTTCCTAACGAGCAGTACTTC
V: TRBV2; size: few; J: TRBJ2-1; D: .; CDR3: CASHPPRRGVNNEQFF; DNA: TGTGCCAGCCACCCCCCTAGACGGGGAGTTAACAATGAGCAGTTCTTC
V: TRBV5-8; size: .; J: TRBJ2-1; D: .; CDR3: CASSLDQGGYNEQFF; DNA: TGTGCCAGCAGCTTGGACCAGGGCGGGTACAATGAGCAGTTCTTC
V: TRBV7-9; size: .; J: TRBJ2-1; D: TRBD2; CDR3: CASSFEGRLAGTYNEQFF; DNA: TGTGCCAGCAGCTTTGAGGGGCGGCTAGCGGGGACCTACAATGAGCAGTTCTTC
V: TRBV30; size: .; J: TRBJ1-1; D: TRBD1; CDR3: CAWGQGEVNTEAFF; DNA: TGTGCCTGGGGACAGGGTGAGGTGAACACTGAAGCTTTCTTT
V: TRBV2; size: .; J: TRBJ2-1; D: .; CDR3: CASSEASRYNEQFF; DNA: TGTGCCAGCAGTGAAGCTTCTCGTTACAATGAGCAGTTCTTC
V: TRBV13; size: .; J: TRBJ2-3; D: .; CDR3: CASTRERADTQYF; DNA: TGTGCCAGCACACGGGAGCGCGCAGATACGCAGTATTTT
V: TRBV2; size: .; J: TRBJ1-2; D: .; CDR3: CASREGVLGMKGVSYGYTF; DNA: TGTGCCAGCAGAGAGGGAGTTCTGGGTATGAAAGGTGTAAGCTATGGCTACACCTTC
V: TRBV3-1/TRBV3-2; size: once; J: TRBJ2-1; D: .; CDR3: CASSQEAGPYNEQFF; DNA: TGTGCCAGCAGCCAAGAGGCTGGGCCCTACAATGAGCAGTTCTTC
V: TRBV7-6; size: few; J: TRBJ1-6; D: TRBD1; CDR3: CASSHGQGDSPLHF; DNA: TGTGCCAGCAGCCACGGACAGGGGGATTCACCCCTCCACTTT
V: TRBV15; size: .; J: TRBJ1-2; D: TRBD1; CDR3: CATSSTGTGELANYGYTF; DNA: TGTGCCACCAGCAGCACCGGGACAGGGGAACTAGCTAACTATGGCTACACCTTC
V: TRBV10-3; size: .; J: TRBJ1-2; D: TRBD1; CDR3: CAINGGPGGRDYGYTF; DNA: TGTGCCATCAATGGCGGGCCAGGGGGACGCGACTATGGCTACACCTTC
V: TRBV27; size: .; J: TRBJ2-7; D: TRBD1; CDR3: CASSSQGFSYEQYF; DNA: TGTGCCAGCAGTTCACAGGGGTTCTCCTACGAGCAGTACTTC
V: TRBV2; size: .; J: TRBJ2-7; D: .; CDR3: CASSEGDRFSYEQYF; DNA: TGTGCCAGCAGTGAGGGAGACAGGTTTTCCTACGAGCAGTACTTC
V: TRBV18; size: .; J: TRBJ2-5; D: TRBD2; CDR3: CASSPRTSGVQETQYF; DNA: TGTGCCAGCTCACCGCGGACTAGCGGGGTCCAAGAGACCCAGTACTTC
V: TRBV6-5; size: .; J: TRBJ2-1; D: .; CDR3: CASSYSVQGKSEQFF; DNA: TGTGCCAGCAGTTACTCTGTCCAAGGGAAGTCCGAGCAGTTCTTC
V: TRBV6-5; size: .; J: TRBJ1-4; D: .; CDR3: CASSRTETNEKLFF; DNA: TGTGCCAGCAGTCGGACAGAAACTAATGAAAAACTGTTTTTT
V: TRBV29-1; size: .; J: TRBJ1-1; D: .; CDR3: CSPGRQGNIWMNTEAFF; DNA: TGCAGCCCCGGGCGTCAGGGGAACATTTGGATGAACACTGAAGCTTTCTTT
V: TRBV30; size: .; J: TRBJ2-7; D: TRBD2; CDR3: CAWSIPGLAVYEQYF; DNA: TGTGCCTGGAGTATCCCCGGACTAGCGGTCTACGAGCAGTACTTC
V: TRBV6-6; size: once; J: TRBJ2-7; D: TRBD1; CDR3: CASSQVTGAQYF; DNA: TGTGCCAGCAGTCAGGTGACAGGGGCGCAGTACTTC
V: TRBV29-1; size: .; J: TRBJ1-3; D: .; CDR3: CSVEGSLSGNTIYF; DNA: TGCAGCGTTGAAGGCTCCCTCTCTGGAAACACCATATATTTT
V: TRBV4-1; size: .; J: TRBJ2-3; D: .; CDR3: CASSRIADTQYF; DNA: TGCGCCAGCAGCCGTATAGCGGATACGCAGTATTTT
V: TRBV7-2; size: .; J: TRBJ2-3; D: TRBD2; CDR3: CASSESVGRAYTDTQYF; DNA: TGTGCCAGCAGTGAGTCGGTCGGGAGGGCCTACACAGATACGCAGTATTTT
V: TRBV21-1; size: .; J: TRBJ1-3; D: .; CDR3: CASSKEVGTIYF; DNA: TGTGCCAGCAGCAAAGAAGTAGGGACCATATATTTT
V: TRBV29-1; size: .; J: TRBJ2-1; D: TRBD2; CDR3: CSVEGTSGSYNEQFF; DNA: TGCAGCGTTGAAGGGACTAGCGGGTCCTACAATGAGCAGTTCTTC
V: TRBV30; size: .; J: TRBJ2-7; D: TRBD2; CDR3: CAWSFGTSGRLREQYF; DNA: TGTGCCTGGTCGTTCGGGACTAGCGGGAGATTGCGCGAGCAGTACTTC
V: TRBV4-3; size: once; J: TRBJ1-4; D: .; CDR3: CASSQGPGQTNEKLFF; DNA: TGCGCCAGCAGCCAAGGACCGGGACAAACTAATGAAAAACTGTTTTTT
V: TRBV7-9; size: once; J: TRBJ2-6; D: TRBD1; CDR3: CASARDRIPSGANVLTF; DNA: TGTGCCAGCGCGCGGGACAGGATACCCTCTGGGGCCAACGTCCTGACTTTC
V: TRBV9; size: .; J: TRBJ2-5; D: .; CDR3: CASSSQTGLALKETQYF; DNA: TGTGCCAGCAGCTCCCAGACAGGTTTGGCCCTCAAAGAGACCCAGTACTTC
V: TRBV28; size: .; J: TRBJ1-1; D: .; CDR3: CASSLFWLGASMNTEAFF; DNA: TGTGCCAGCAGTTTATTTTGGTTGGGGGCAAGTATGAACACTGAAGCTTTCTTT
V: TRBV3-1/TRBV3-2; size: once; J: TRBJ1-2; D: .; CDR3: CASSQSGIQNYGYTF; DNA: TGTGCCAGCAGCCAATCTGGGATCCAAAACTATGGCTACACCTTC
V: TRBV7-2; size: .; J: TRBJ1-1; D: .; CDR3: CASSFPGYLGTEAFF; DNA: TGTGCCAGCAGCTTTCCAGGGTATTTAGGCACTGAAGCTTTCTTT
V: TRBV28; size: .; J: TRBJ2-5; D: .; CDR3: CASSSNYQETQYF; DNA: TGTGCCAGCAGTTCTAATTACCAAGAGACCCAGTACTTC
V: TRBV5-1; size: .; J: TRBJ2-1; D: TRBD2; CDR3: CASSLAGVYNEQFF; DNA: TGCGCCAGCAGCTTAGCGGGAGTTTACAATGAGCAGTTCTTC
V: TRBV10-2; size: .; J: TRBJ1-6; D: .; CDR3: CASSESGSPVDNSPLHF; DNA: TGCGCCAGCAGTGAGTCGGGGTCTCCTGTTGATAATTCACCCCTCCACTTT
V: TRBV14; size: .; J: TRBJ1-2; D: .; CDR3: CASSQEVGIYGYTF; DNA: TGTGCCAGCAGCCAAGAAGTGGGGATTTATGGCTACACCTTC
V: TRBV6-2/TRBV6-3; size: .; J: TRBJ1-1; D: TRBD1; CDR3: CASSYTLDRAAPNTEAFF; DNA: TGTGCCAGCAGTTACACCCTCGACAGGGCCGCGCCGAACACTGAAGCTTTCTTT
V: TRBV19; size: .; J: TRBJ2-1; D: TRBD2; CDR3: CASSKYSGRQGYNEQFF; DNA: TGTGCCAGTAGTAAGTACAGCGGGAGACAAGGCTACAATGAGCAGTTCTTC
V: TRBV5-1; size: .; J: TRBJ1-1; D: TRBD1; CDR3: CASSLQGLGTEAFF; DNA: TGCGCCAGCAGCTTACAGGGGCTAGGCACTGAAGCTTTCTTT
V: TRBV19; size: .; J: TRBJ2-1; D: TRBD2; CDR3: CASSISGTSGHNEQFF; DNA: TGTGCCAGTAGTATAAGCGGGACTAGCGGACACAATGAGCAGTTCTTC
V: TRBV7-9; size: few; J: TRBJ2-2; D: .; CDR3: CASRPTSEVGELFF; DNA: TGTGCCAGCAGACCCACTAGTGAAGTCGGGGAGCTGTTTTTT
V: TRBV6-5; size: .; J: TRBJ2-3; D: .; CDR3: CASSRDRADTQYF; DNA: TGTGCCAGCAGTAGGGATAGGGCAGATACGCAGTATTTT
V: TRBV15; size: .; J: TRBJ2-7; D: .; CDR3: CATSRGTASEQYF; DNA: TGTGCCACCAGCAGAGGGACAGCCTCCGAGCAGTACTTC
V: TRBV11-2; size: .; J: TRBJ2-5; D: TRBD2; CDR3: CASSLDLASGRKTQYF; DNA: TGTGCCAGCAGCTTAGATCTGGCTAGCGGGAGAAAGACCCAGTACTTC
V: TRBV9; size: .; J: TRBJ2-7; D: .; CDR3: CASSVGQEPNLYEQYF; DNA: TGTGCCAGCAGCGTAGGACAAGAACCTAATTTGTACGAGCAGTACTTC
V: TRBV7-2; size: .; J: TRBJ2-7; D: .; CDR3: CASSPNGVKGYEQYF; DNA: TGTGCCAGCAGCCCAAACGGGGTAAAGGGTTACGAGCAGTACTTC
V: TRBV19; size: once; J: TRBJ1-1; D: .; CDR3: CASSIGEWAADTEAFF; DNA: TGTGCCAGTAGTATAGGTGAGTGGGCGGCGGACACTGAAGCTTTCTTT
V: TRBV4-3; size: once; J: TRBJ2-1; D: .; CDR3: CASSQVPAAQFF; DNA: TGCGCCAGCAGCCAAGTACCGGCTGCGCAGTTCTTC